This T cell receptor beta chain was retrieved from a study of early T cells in non-severe SARS-CoV-2 infection. Looking at the study overall: Unsorted whole-blood RNA was sequenced in bulk, leaving chains unpaired.

This clonotype appeared a few times. The germline V gene encodes CDR1 WSHSY and CDR2 SAAADI. This CDR3 comprises 12 residues. Trimming took off 8 bases at V and 1 base at J, with 8 bases between the two ends. Attachment of unique molecular identifiers to individual cDNA molecules was performed. TCRdb passed the 5' RACE reads through MiXCR, listing each CDR3 protein once. The sample holds 65,000 to 95,000 distinct CDR3 sequences, around 5% seen once. The TCR originated in an adult who was a healthcare worker with PCR-confirmed SARS-CoV-2 infection or an uninfected control (not recorded which). The chain links TRBV10-2 to TRBJ1-1, with D unclear. Sample: whole blood, taken at baseline. As DNA, the CDR3 is TGCGCCAGCCTGGGCGGGAACACTGAAGCTTTCTTT. Protein product: CASLGGNTEAFF.